The T cell receptor beta chain described here comes from a study of radiation and T cells in renal cell carcinoma. Time point here: blood 2 weeks post-SBRT. Treatment here: 15 Gy SBRT to primary tumor, nephrectomy 4 weeks later. Unmatched junction bases numbered 6, after V lost 6 bases and J lost 8 bases. Germline V CDR1 and CDR2: LNHDA, SQIVND (reference sequence). This CDR3 is built from 14 residues. Remarks on this clone: No antigen is known for it.

Regarding the study as a whole: From baseline, blood top tumor clonotypes peaked at 2 weeks post-radiation.

Using immunoSEQ multiplex PCR, the repertoire was profiled, and TCRdb retains in-frame clones only, with some absent. The sample yields 95,000 to 150,000 clones, around 81% seen once. The sequence was obtained from a man aged 45-65 years with renal cell carcinoma. The specimen was blood, collected from a patient whose treatment included radiotherapy and nephrectomy. V usage is TRBV19 and J usage is TRBJ1-6; TRBD1 agrees at 8 bases. CDR3 amino acids: CASRRTGLYSPLHF. The CDR3 DNA reads as TGTGCCAGTAGAAGGACAGGGTTGTATTCACCCCTCCACTTT.